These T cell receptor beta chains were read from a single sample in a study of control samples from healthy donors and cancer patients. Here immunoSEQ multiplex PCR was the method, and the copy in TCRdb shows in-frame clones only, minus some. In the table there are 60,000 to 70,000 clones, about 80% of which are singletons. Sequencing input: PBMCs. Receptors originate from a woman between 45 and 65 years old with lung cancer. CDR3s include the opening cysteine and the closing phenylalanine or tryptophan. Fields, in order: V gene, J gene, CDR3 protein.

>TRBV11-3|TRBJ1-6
CASSLGGDSPLHF
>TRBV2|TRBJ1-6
CASSGRWDSPLHF
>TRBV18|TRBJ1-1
CASSLTGSPEAFF
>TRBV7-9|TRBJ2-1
CASSLRQDNEQFF
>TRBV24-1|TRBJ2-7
CATSDAPSGPDEQYF
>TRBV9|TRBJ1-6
CASTTGTGENSPLHF
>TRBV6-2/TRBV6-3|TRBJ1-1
CASSYSRASNTEAFF
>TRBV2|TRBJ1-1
CASQKGAPDTEAFF
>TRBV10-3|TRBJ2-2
CAIRLGQGATGELFF
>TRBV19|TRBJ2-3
CASSPTVSADTQYF
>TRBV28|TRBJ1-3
CASSSRDRQNTIYF
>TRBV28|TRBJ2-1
CASIPGGGQGHWNEQFF
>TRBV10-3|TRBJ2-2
CAITQAGELFF
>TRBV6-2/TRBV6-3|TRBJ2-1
CASSWGREEQFF
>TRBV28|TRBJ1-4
CASLMSVATNEKLFF
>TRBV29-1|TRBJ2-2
CSVDGRGKNTGELFF
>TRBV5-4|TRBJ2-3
CASSSRDRGSTDTQYF
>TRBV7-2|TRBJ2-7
CASSRRGTDFPYEQYF
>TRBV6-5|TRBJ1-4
CASSYSTTNEKLFF
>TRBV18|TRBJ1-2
CASSPQGRDGYTF
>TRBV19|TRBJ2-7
CASTYSGATSDEQYF
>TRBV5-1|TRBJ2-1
CASSFTGLARGDEQFF
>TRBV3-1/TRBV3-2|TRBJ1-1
CASSQDVGRTEAFF
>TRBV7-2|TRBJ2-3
CASSRPTNPDTQYF
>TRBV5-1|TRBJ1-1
CASSRETGSAEAFF
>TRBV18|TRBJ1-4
CASSPRDRDHKLFF
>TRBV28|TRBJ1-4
CASRTLSWQGDLTEKLFF
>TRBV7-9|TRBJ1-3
CASSSQDRAGNTIYF
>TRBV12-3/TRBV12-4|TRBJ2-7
CAITGDGTYEQYF
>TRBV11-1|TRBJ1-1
CASSLGGIGATEAFF
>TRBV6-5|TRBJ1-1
CASSYHNPNTEAFF
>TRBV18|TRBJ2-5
CASSQDSQETQYF
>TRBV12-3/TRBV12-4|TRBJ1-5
CASTTQAYQPQHF
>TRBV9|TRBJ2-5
CASRTGGIRETQYF
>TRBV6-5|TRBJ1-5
CASSNDRGNQPQHF
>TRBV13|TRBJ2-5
CASSLGLGGETQYF
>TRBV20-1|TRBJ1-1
CSAYDDTEAFF
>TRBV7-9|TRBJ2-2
CASSLRSPGVNTGELFF
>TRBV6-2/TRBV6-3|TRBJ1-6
CASSYSRTGYNSPLHF
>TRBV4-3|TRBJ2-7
CASSHFRGQGGTYEQYF
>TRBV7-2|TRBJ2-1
CASSLAGRGFYNEQFF
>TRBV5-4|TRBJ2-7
CASSKGQGKQYF
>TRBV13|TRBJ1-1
CASSNQRYTEAFF
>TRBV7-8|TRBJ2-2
CASSPDRGTGELFF
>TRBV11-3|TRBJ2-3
CASSLGQVTDTQYF
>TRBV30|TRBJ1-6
CAWRGQRHSPLHF
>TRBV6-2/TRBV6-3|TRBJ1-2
CASSWADGPYTF
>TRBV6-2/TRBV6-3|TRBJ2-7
CASSYSDLREQYF
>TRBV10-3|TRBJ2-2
CAISRDGNTGELFF
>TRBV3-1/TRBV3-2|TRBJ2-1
CASSQEKVMDEQFF
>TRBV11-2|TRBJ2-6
CASSWAHSGANVLTF
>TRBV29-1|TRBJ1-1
CSVQPRTVMNTEAFF
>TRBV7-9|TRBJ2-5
CASSLVTQYF
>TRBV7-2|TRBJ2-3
CASSQGAGSTDTQYF
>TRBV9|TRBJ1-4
CASSVGRTGARNEKLFF
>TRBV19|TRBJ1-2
CASSIAGTGDYGYTF
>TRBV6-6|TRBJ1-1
CASRQGGAEAFF
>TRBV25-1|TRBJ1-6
CASSDSGGRSYNSPLHF
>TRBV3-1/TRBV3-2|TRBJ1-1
CASSHQQEKAFF
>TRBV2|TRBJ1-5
CASSEKGWLSNQPQHF